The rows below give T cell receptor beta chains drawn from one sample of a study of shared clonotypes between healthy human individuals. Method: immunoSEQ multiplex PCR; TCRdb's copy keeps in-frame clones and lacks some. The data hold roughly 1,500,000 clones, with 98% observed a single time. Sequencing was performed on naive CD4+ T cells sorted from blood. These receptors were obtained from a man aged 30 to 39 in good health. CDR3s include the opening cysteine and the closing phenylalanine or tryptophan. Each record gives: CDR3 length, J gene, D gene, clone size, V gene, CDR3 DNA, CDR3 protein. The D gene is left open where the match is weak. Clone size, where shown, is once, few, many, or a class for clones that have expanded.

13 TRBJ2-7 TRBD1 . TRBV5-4 TGTGCCAGCAGCGCGACAGGGGGCTACGAGCAGTACTTC CASSATGGYEQYF
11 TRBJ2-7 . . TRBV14 TGTGCCAGCAGCGGGGGGCCCGAGCAGTACTTC CASSGGPEQYF
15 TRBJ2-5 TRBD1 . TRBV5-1 TGCGCCAGCAGCCCGGGACAGGGGGGCCAAGAGACCCAGTACTTC CASSPGQGGQETQYF
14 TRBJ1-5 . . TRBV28 TGTGCCAGCACAAGGGCGGGGGGCAATCAGCCCCAGCATTTT CASTRAGGNQPQHF
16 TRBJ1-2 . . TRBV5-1 TGCGCCAGCAGCTTGGGAGTGGTGAAAGTCCCCTATGGCTACACCTTC CASSLGVVKVPYGYTF
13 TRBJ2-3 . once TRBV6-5 TGTGCCAGCGGAGCGGTTAGCACAGATACGCAGTATTTT CASGAVSTDTQYF
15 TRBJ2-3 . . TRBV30 TGTGCCTGGAGTGTTGGTAGCAGACTCACAGATACGCAGTATTTT CAWSVGSRLTDTQYF
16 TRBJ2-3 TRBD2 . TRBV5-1 TGCGCCAGCAGACGGGAGGGGACGGGAAGCACAGATACGCAGTATTTT CASRREGTGSTDTQYF
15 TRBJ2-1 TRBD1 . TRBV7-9 TGTGCCAGCAGCTTCCCGGACAGGGATAGAGGTGAGCAGTTCTTC CASSFPDRDRGEQFF
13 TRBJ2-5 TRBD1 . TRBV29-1 TGCAGCGTACCACGACAGGGTTGGGAGACCCAGTACTTC CSVPRQGWETQYF
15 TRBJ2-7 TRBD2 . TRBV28 TGTGCCAGCAGTTTATTACTAGCGGGAGCCTACGAGCAGTACTTC CASSLLLAGAYEQYF
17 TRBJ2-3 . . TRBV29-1 TGCAGCTGGGGCCCAGGGATCGGGGGAGGCGCCACAGATACGCAGTATTTT CSWGPGIGGGATDTQYF
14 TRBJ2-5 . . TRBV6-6 TGTGCCAGCACCCGGCCTGGTAGCGCAGAGACCCAGTACTTC CASTRPGSAETQYF
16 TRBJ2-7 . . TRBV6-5 TGTGCCAGCAGTTACTCGAACCCGGGAAGCTCCTACGAGCAGTACTTC CASSYSNPGSSYEQYF
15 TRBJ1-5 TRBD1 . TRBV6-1 TGTGCCAGCAATGGACAGGGGGCGCAGACCCAGCCCCAGCATTTT CASNGQGAQTQPQHF
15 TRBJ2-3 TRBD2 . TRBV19 TGTGCCAGTAAATGGGCGGGAGGGCCGAGAGATACGCAGTATTTT CASKWAGGPRDTQYF